This T cell receptor beta chain was captured in a study of blood T cell repertoires in COVID-19. Overall study context: Whether acute or convalescent, the COVID-19 samples came from the United States, Italy and Spain.

The Seattle patients, enrolled during active infection, were followed longitudinally. Clones were sequenced by immunoSEQ multiplex PCR, and TCRdb holds only the in-frame ones, with some missing. Here the sample spans under 250,000 clones, roughly 85% being singletons. The length of the CDR3 is 18 residues. Trimming pared 0 bases from V and 0 bases from J, leaving 15 bases between. Germline CDR1 reads LGHNA; CDR2 reads YSLEER. This clonotype was sampled from an older woman with COVID-19, enrolled during active disease. The gene calls are TRBV4-3 and TRBJ2-1; D is uncertain. Sample: peripheral blood. In nucleotides, the CDR3 is TGCGCCAGCAGCCAAGATCTCTCGCGGCGGAGCTCCTACAATGAGCAGTTCTTC. It specifies CASSQDLSRRSSYNEQFF.